This T cell receptor (beta chain) comes out of a study of siplizumab effects on memory and regulatory T cells. The protocol was immunoSEQ multiplex PCR, while the TCRdb copy is restricted to in-frame clones and leaves out a portion. The sample yields just over 8,500 clones, 55% to 75% seen once. After removal of 3 bases from V and 3 bases from J, the junction contained 9 bases not matched to a gene. CDR3 length: 16 amino acids. The V gene's germline CDR1 is KGHSH and CDR2 LQKENI. The TCR comes from a human donor in good health. V and J are TRBV18 and TRBJ1-1, with 8 bases that match TRBD1. Sequencing was carried out using effector memory CD8+ T cells sorted from blood. Documented subset: unstimulated CD8+ effector memory T cells. CDR3 sequence reads: CASSPVTGGEDTEAFF. CDR3 DNA sequence: TGTGCCAGCTCACCGGTAACAGGGGGTGAGGACACTGAAGCTTTCTTT.